This record covers a single T cell receptor (beta chain). Its antigen remains unknown. Trimming took 3 bases from V and 0 from J, leaving 9 bases between them. The CDR3 is made up of 15 amino acids. The germline V gene encodes CDR1 MDHEN and CDR2 SYDVKM. The data stem from a study of T cells in localized non-small cell lung cancer. Study results and limitations: Blood T cell density predicted longer survival; adjacent-lung clonality, shorter.

Using immunoSEQ multiplex PCR, the repertoire was profiled, and TCRdb retains in-frame clones only, with some absent. The sample has roughly 38,000 clones, roughly 89% seen once. The rearrangement uses TRBV28 and TRBJ1-3; no clear D gene. The TCR sequence derives from a male donor at least 60 years old with stage II lung adenocarcinoma. Sample: peripheral blood mononuclear cells, taken before any cancer treatment. CDR3 amino acids: CASSFLGYSGNTIYF. In DNA, the CDR3 is TGTGCCAGCAGTTTCCTTGGGTACTCTGGAAACACCATATATTTT.